The sequence of this TCR beta chain was determined in a study of cytomegalovirus exposure and HLA in healthy donors. V lost 0 bases and J lost 7, with 18 bases in between. Germline loops: CDR1 LGHNA, CDR2 YSLEER. The CDR3 is made up of 17 amino acids. 60 Vbeta and 13 Jbeta primers were used in PCR. Produced via immunoSEQ multiplex PCR; TCRdb's table is partial and in-frame only. The sample contains about 160,000 clones, around three quarters of which appear only once. Sample: PBMCs. The gene calls are TRBV4-3 and TRBJ2-2, with D possibly TRBD1 on 6 matching bases. This clonotype was obtained from a man in his forties or fifties in good health and CMV-seropositive. The CDR3 sequence is CASSQDTGQGRGGELFF. The DNA of the CDR3 is TGCGCCAGCAGCCAAGACACGGGCCAGGGGCGAGGCGGGGAGCTGTTTTTT.